The subject of this entry is one TCR beta chain. This specimen comes from a study of blood T cell repertoires in COVID-19. For the study at large: In each case, the material was cDNA or gDNA derived from T cells, B-cell-depleted T cells, or PBMCs.

CDR3 length equals 15 residues. Trimming at V came to 6 bases and at J to 4 bases, leaving 8 bases not matched to a gene. CDR1 is SNHLY, CDR2 FYNNEI, per germline. In the original processing: The assay estimated nucleated cells by amplifying reference gene primers. Sequencing was performed with immunoSEQ multiplex PCR; in TCRdb, only in-frame clones are kept and a portion is missing. That table is the source of V, J and clone size, and D and trimming were worked out from the DNA. The sample holds some 300,000 clones, about 90% seen once. The sequencing sample was made of PBMCs or T cells enriched from blood (not recorded which). The chain combines TRBV2 with TRBJ1-5; TRBD1 matches 8 bases. The receptor was derived from a woman aged 25 to 39 who had recovered from COVID-19. The CDR3 DNA follows: TGTGCCAGCAGCACGGACAGGGTTGGTAATCAGCCCCAGCATTTT. Amino acid sequence: CASSTDRVGNQPQHF.